What follows are 25 T cell receptor beta chains derived from one specimen sequenced in a study of cytomegalovirus exposure and HLA in healthy donors (dated by TCRdb to the late 2010s). Library preparation was by the immunoSEQ multiplex PCR assay. For the multiplex PCR, a mixture combining 60 forward primers for TCR Vbeta segments and 13 reverse primers for TCR Jbeta segments was used. TCRdb retrieved this table from immuneACCESS and kept in-frame rearrangements only. Not all clones are present; in checked studies, unresolved V genes account for under half, and no reason is known for the remainder. The sample table holds 200,000 to 300,000 clones, of which 75% to 85% were seen once. The ten largest clones add up to 8% of the sample. Sequencing was done on a sample of PBMCs. The receptors shown here come from a woman aged 55-69 years in good health and CMV-seropositive.

This clone has just one count. J is TRBJ2-5 and V is TRBV9, with D possibly TRBD2 on 5 matching bases. Trimming stripped 0 bases from V and 3 bases from J, with 15 bases between. Per the germline V gene, CDR1 is SGDLS and CDR2 is YYNGEE. This CDR3 has 16 residues. The CDR3 sequence: CASSVGPSPTEETQYF. Here the CDR3 DNA reads TGTGCCAGCAGCGTAGGGCCTAGCCCCACAGAAGAGACCCAGTACTTC.

This clone came up once. This chain joins TRBV6-1 and TRBJ2-7; no firm D call. The CDR3 is made up of 14 amino acids. Deletions cut 2 bases from V and 2 bases from J, with 10 bases between. The germline CDR1 and CDR2 sequences are MNHNS and SASEGT. The CDR3 loop reads CASSELPETYEQYF. The CDR3 DNA is TGTGCCAGCAGTGAACTACCCGAAACCTACGAGCAGTACTTC.

This chain joins TRBV7-8 and TRBJ2-5; 9 nucleotides agree with TRBD1. CDR1 and CDR2 from the germline V gene are SGHVS and FQNEAQ. The CDR3 has 16 amino acids. J lost 5 bases, V lost 5 bases, and 12 bases had no gene match. CDR3 in amino acids: CASSHGRDRVRETQYF. The CDR3 DNA reads as TGTGCCAGCAGCCATGGACGGGACAGGGTTAGGGAGACCCAGTACTTC.

The rearrangement links TRBV13 to TRBJ2-5, with 10 positions matching TRBD2. Germline loops: CDR1 PRHDT, CDR2 FYEKMQ (reference sequence). The CDR3 is 14 residues long. Germline trimming cut 4 bases from V and 4 bases from J; bases unmatched to any gene: 3. CDR3 residues: CASSYRTSGETQYF. DNA of the CDR3: TGTGCCAGCAGCTATCGGACTAGCGGAGAGACCCAGTACTTC.

V and J are TRBV29-1 and TRBJ2-6, with D hard to call. The CDR3 runs 14 residues. V was cut by 4 bases and J by 0 bases, with 7 bases left in between. Per germline, CDR1 SQVTM and CDR2 ANQGSEA. The CDR3 sequence is CSVVGISGANVLTF. In DNA form, the CDR3 reads TGCAGCGTTGTGGGCATCTCTGGGGCCAACGTCCTGACTTTC. Filled out from reference TRBV29-1 and TRBJ2-6, the complete variable domain reads SAVISQKPSRDICQRGTSLTIQCQVDSQVTMMFWYRQQPGQSLTLIATANQGSEATYESGFVIDKFPISRPNLTFSTLTVSNMSPEDSSIYLCSVVGISGANVLTFGAGSRLTVL.

The chain has TRBV2 and TRBJ2-1; 8 positions agree with TRBD2. V gave up 5 bases and J gave up 5 bases; unmatched junction bases: 2. Germline V gene data show CDR1 as SNHLY and CDR2 as FYNNEI. The length of the CDR3 is 13 residues. In DNA form, the CDR3 reads TGTGCCAGCAGTTCAGCGGGGGACAATGAGCAGTTCTTC. It translates to CASSSAGDNEQFF.

This clone appeared a few times. The gene calls are TRBV5-1 and TRBJ1-6; 10 bases agree with TRBD1. The V and J ends lost 4 bases and 10 bases, in that order; junction bases with no gene match: 8. Looked up from germline, CDR1 is SGHRS and CDR2 is YFSETQ. This CDR3 has 15 residues. The CDR3 loop is CASSPRQGAGSPLHF. CDR3 DNA: TGCGCCAGCAGCCCACGACAGGGGGCGGGATCACCCCTCCACTTT.

The chain employs TRBV18 and TRBJ1-2, with 7 bases fitting TRBD1. J gave up 2 bases and V 5 bases, and 2 bases lay outside the gene matches. Per the germline V gene, CDR1 is KGHSH and CDR2 is LQKENI. The CDR3 is made up of 13 amino acids. CDR3 bases: TGTGCCAGCTCAGAGACAGGGAACTATGGCTACACCTTC. As protein: CASSETGNYGYTF.

The genes are TRBV7-9 and TRBJ2-3; the match to TRBD2 covers 8 bases. The ends lost 6 bases at V and 2 bases at J; junction bases unmatched: 10. This CDR3 is 16 amino acids long. CDR1 is SEHNR and CDR2 is FQNEAQ in the germline V gene (reference sequence). The CDR3 region is CASSFREGGLTDTQYF. As DNA, the CDR3 is TGTGCCAGCAGTTTCCGGGAGGGGGGGCTCACAGATACGCAGTATTTT.

The genes are TRBV9 and TRBJ2-5; a weak D match, TRBD2 (7 bases). Trimming took 3 bases from V and 2 from J, leaving 17 bases between them. Per germline, CDR1 SGDLS and CDR2 YYNGEE. The CDR3 is made up of 16 amino acids. The CDR3 DNA sequence: TGTGCCAGCAGCGAGGGGGGGACGGGAACTCAAGAGACCCAGTACTTC. This gives the protein CASSEGGTGTQETQYF.

J is TRBJ2-5 and V is TRBV6-7, with 13 bases matching TRBD2. The tail of the sequence fits TRBJ2-7 better, so the J call may be wrong. TRBV6-7 is an ORF; its function is uncertain. The CDR3 consists of 14 residues. The CDR3: CASPTSGRAGEQYF. CDR3 nucleotides: TGTGCCAGCCCAACTAGCGGGAGGGCTGGCGAGCAGTACTTC.

This clone was detected once. V gene TRBV13 combines with J gene TRBJ2-7, with D tentatively TRBD2 (5 bases). V was cut by 1 base and J by 2 bases, with 9 bases left in between. The CDR3 contains 14 residues. The germline CDR1 and CDR2 sequences are PRHDT and FYEKMQ (reference sequence). The CDR3 coding sequence is TGTGCCAGCAGCTTAGACGGGAATCCCTACGAGCAGTACTTC. It codes for CASSLDGNPYEQYF.

This chain connects TRBV5-1 to TRBJ2-5; TRBD1 is a possible D gene (5 bases). The CDR3 is 13 residues long. Germline V lookup: CDR1 SGHRS, CDR2 YFSETQ. V lost 0 bases and J 5 bases, leaving 8 bases between the germline ends. The CDR3 nucleotides read TGCGCCAGCAGCTTGGAAGGGGATGAGACCCAGTACTTC. Protein: CASSLEGDETQYF.

This clone was seen just once. The genes are TRBV5-1 and TRBJ2-5, with 7 bases matching TRBD2. Germline loops: CDR1 SGHRS, CDR2 YFSETQ. V lost 4 bases and J lost 4; bases outside the gene matches: 10. This CDR3 region has 15 residues. Written as DNA, the CDR3 is TGCGCCAGCAGCATCCCCGGGGTAGCGGGAGAGACCCAGTACTTC. Translating gives CASSIPGVAGETQYF.

The CDR3 reads CASSPNSGRATGANVLTF. The CDR3 region has the DNA TGTGCCAGCAGCCCCAATAGCGGGAGGGCTACCGGGGCCAACGTCCTGACTTTC. This chain connects TRBV7-9 to TRBJ2-6, with 11 bases fitting TRBD2. Unmatched junction bases numbered 10, after V lost 5 bases and J lost 4 bases. The germline V gene has CDR1 SEHNR and CDR2 FQNEAQ (reference sequence). The CDR3 consists of 18 residues.

The chain joins TRBV15 to TRBJ1-3; tentative D call: TRBD2 (7 bases). The DNA end lines up better with TRBJ2-2; the J call may be wrong. The germline V gene encodes CDR1 LNHNV and CDR2 YYDKDF (reference sequence). This CDR3 spans 14 amino acids. Here the CDR3 DNA reads TGTGCCGCATCGGGGGGACACAACACCGGGGAGCTGTTTTTT. Protein product: CAASGGHNTGELFF.

This chain connects TRBV5-1 to TRBJ2-1; possibly TRBD1 for D (6 bases). This CDR3 contains 15 residues. The V gene lost 0 bases and the J gene lost 3 bases, with 10 bases spanning the gap. Germline lookup yields CDR1 SGHRS and CDR2 YFSETQ. The CDR3 DNA reads TGCGCCAGCAGCTTGGCAGGGGAGAACTACAATGAGCAGTTCTTC. The encoded protein is CASSLAGENYNEQFF.

The chain joins TRBV4-1 to TRBJ2-5, with D possibly TRBD2 on 5 matching bases. Looked up from germline, CDR1 is MGHRA and CDR2 is YSYEKL. The CDR3 loop spans 15 amino acids. The V end lost 5 bases, the J end lost 5 bases, and 18 bases lay between the germline ends. This CDR3 is CASSGRGNSGETQYF. The CDR3 DNA sequence: TGCGCCAGCAGCGGTCGAGGGAACTCGGGGGAGACCCAGTACTTC.

This chain joins TRBV19 and TRBJ2-2, with 9 bases lining up with TRBD2. Trimming removed 9 bases from V and 5 bases from J; junction bases left unmatched: 7. The germline V gene has CDR1 LNHDA and CDR2 SQIVND (reference sequence). This CDR3 comprises 14 residues. The CDR3, as DNA: TGTGCCAGCTGCAGGCGGGAGGGGACCGGGGAGCTGTTTTTT. Encoded protein: CASCRREGTGELFF.

Concerning this clone itself: At the DNA level, this CDR3 is encoded by other sequences in the same sample as well. The chain has TRBV7-9 and TRBJ2-5, with TRBD2 identical over 7 bases. CDR3 length: 14 residues. V lost 1 base to trimming and J lost 3 bases; unmatched junction nucleotides: 2. Germline V gene data show CDR1 as SEHNR and CDR2 as FQNEAQ (reference sequence). The CDR3: CASSLGLAEETQYF. CDR3 sequence (DNA): TGTGCCAGCAGCTTAGGGCTAGCGGAAGAGACCCAGTACTTC. Variable domain in full (rest from reference TRBV7-9 and TRBJ2-5): DTGVSQNPRHKITKRGQNVTFRCDPISEHNRLYWYRQTLGQGPEFLTYFQNEAQLEKSRLLSDRFSAERPKGSFSTLEIQRTEQGDSAMYLCASSLGLAEETQYFGPGTRLLVL.

The chain recombines TRBV6-6 with TRBJ1-6; D might be TRBD1 (5 bases). CDR3 length: 16 residues. Germline V lookup: CDR1 MNHNY, CDR2 SVGAGI (reference sequence). V was cut by 2 bases and J by 7 bases, with 15 bases left in between. DNA for the CDR3: TGTGCCAGCAGTTACGGGGAGGGGCGCAGCAATTCACCCCTCCACTTT. Its protein is CASSYGEGRSNSPLHF.

This clone was found a few times. This chain uses TRBV6-1 with TRBJ2-6, with TRBD1 as a possible D gene (6 bases). Germline V CDR1 and CDR2: MNHNS, SASEGT. CDR3 length equals 16 residues. Trimming left V 4 bases short and J 0 bases short, with 10 bases between. CDR3 residues: CASSGQAPSGANVLTF. The CDR3 region has the DNA TGTGCCAGCAGTGGACAGGCCCCCTCTGGGGCCAACGTCCTGACTTTC.

The V and J genes are TRBV18 and TRBJ2-1; 10 positions match TRBD2. The CDR3 covers 15 residues. V trimming: 2 bases; J trimming: 7 bases; junction bases outside the gene matches: 5. The germline V gene encodes CDR1 KGHSH and CDR2 LQKENI. The DNA of the CDR3 is TGTGCCAGCTCACCAAAGCGGGAGGGGTCTAATGAGCAGTTCTTC. Its translation is CASSPKREGSNEQFF. The full variable domain, with the rest looked up from reference TRBV18 and TRBJ2-1, is NAGVMQNPRHLVRRRGQEARLRCSPMKGHSHVYWYRQLPEEGLKFMVYLQKENIIDESGMPKERFSAEFPKEGPSILRIQQVVRGDSAAYFCASSPKREGSNEQFFGPGTRLTVL.

This chain uses TRBV6-1 with TRBJ1-4; no clear D. Germline V gene sequence: CDR1 MNHNS, CDR2 SASEGT. Trimming removed 2 bases at V and 9 bases at J, with 7 bases between. This CDR3 contains 12 residues. The CDR3 region has the DNA TGTGCCAGCAGTGAATTAGAGAAAAAACTGTTTTTT. This translates into CASSELEKKLFF.

This clone has a single count. The chain uses TRBV9 and TRBJ2-5, with D tentatively TRBD2 (5 bases). With 4 bases removed from V and 1 base from J, the gap between germline ends came to 11 bases. Germline lookup yields CDR1 SGDLS and CDR2 YYNGEE. The CDR3 spans 14 residues. The CDR3 reads CASSKRGLQETQYF. The DNA of the CDR3 is TGTGCCAGCAGCAAACGAGGGCTCCAAGAGACCCAGTACTTC.